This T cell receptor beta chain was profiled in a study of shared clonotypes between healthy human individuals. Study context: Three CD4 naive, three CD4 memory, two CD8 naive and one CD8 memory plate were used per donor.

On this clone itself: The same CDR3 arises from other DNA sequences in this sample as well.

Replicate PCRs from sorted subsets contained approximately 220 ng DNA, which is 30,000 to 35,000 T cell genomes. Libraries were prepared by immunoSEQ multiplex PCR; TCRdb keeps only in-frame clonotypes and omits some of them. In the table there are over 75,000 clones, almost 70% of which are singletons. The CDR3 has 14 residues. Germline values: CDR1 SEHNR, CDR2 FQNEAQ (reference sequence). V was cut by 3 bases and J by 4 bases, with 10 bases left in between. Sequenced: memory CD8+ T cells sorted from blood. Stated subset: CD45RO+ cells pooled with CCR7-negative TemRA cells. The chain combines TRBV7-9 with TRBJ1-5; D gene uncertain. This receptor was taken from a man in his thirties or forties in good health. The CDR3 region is CASSLEAGNQPQHF. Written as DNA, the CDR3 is TGTGCCAGCAGCTTGGAAGCCGGTAATCAGCCCCAGCATTTT.